The 2 T cell receptor beta chains presented below share a single source sample, sequenced in a study of T cell repertoires in cytomegalovirus infection. TCRdb fed the reads into MiXCR, producing one record per CDR3 protein. The sample holds 250,000 or so distinct CDR3 sequences, over 8% seen once. The sequenced material came from PBMCs. The receptors were gathered from a human donor in good health (CMV status not recorded). Some clones in this sample may be carry-over from other donors' samples.

There are many counts of this clonotype. The V gene is TRBV7-2, the J gene TRBJ2-1; 7 bases line up with TRBD1. This CDR3 spans 16 amino acids. Per germline, CDR1 SGHTA and CDR2 FQGNSA. J lost 3 bases, V lost 5 bases, and 10 bases had no gene match. CDR3 sequence (DNA): TGTGCCAGCAGCCTTACCGGGACAGCCGACTACAATGAGCAGTTCTTC. It yields the protein CASSLTGTADYNEQFF.

This chain joins TRBV30 and TRBJ2-3; 10 nucleotides match TRBD1. Trimming cost V 8 bases and J 3 bases; bases outside gene matches: 14. Germline V gene sequence: CDR1 GTSNPN, CDR2 SVGIG (reference sequence). This CDR3 has 16 residues. The CDR3 region has the DNA TGTGCCGGAATAATCGACAGGGGGCAGGGGACAGATACGCAGTATTTT. It codes for CAGIIDRGQGTDTQYF.